The clone carrying this T cell receptor beta chain was observed at least ten times. The target antigen is unknown. TCRdb passed the reads through MiXCR, listing each CDR3 protein once. This table has about 200,000 distinct CDR3 sequences, 8% to 10% appearing once. V was pared by 4 bases and J by 5 bases, with 5 bases of the junction left unmatched. The germline CDR1 and CDR2 sequences are SSHAT and FNYEAQ (reference sequence). The CDR3 sequence is 14 residues long. This specimen belongs to a study of T cell repertoires in cytomegalovirus infection. On the study more broadly: TCR beta signatures that were public indicated CMV infection and matching HLA type. Whole-study results and caveats: Cumulative public TCR beta family frequency identified CMV carriers with the relevant HLA. Clonotype analysis showed dominance of the ex vivo response by HLA-C-restricted CMV-specific TCR beta clonotypes.

The receptor's source is a human donor in good health (CMV status not recorded). Some clones in this sample may be carry-over from other donors' samples. The V call is TRBV7-7, the J call TRBJ2-5, with 9 bases fitting TRBD1. Sequenced sample: PBMCs. The CDR3 sequence is CASSSGQGSETQYF. The CDR3, as DNA: TGTGCCAGCAGCTCGGGACAGGGATCGGAGACCCAGTACTTC.